The clone carrying this T cell receptor (beta chain) was counted only a few times. The antigen is undetermined. This specimen comes from a study of radiotherapy plus CTLA-4 blockade in lung cancer. Sequencing was performed with immunoSEQ multiplex PCR; in TCRdb, only in-frame clones are kept and a portion is missing. The sample consists of over 85,000 clones, roughly 85% of them appearing once. Overall study findings and caveats: After treatment with radiotherapy plus ipilimumab, TCR clones that came from the tumor expanded in blood.

With 7 bases removed from V and 2 bases from J, the gap between germline ends came to 18 bases. Germline CDR1 and CDR2: SNHLY and FYNNEI. CDR3 length: 16 amino acids. This chain uses TRBV2 with TRBJ2-1; D perhaps matches TRBD1 (5 bases). The receptor was isolated from a human donor with non-small cell lung cancer that progressed on radiotherapy plus ipilimumab. The sequences come from peripheral blood, collected from a patient treated with radiotherapy plus ipilimumab. The CDR3 protein is CASNKHQGPPYNEQFF. CDR3 sequence (DNA): TGTGCCAGCAATAAGCACCAGGGTCCTCCCTACAATGAGCAGTTCTTC.